This note documents a single TCR beta chain sequence. These data come from a study of blood T cell repertoires in COVID-19. Background on the study: From the United States, Italy and Spain came samples of acute and convalescent COVID-19. T cells, B-cell-depleted T cells, or PBMCs provided the cDNA or gDNA that served as material.

Trimming removed 5 bases at V and 6 bases at J, with 11 bases between. This CDR3 region has 14 residues. The germline V gene encodes CDR1 SGHTA and CDR2 FQGTGA. In the original workflow: Cell counts per sample came from amplifying reference gene primers. TCRdb's copy holds only in-frame clones and misses some; the assay was immunoSEQ multiplex PCR. Clone size and V and J calls were adopted from that table, with D and trimming inferred from the DNA. The table lists 71,000 or so clones, roughly 82% of them singletons. The chain joins TRBV7-3 to TRBJ1-6; weak D call: TRBD1 (5 bases). Sequenced material: peripheral blood. This sequence was found in a man aged 50-60 years with acute or convalescent COVID-19. The CDR3, as DNA: TGTGCCAGCAGCCCTTCGGGGGTTAATTCACCCCTCCACTTT. The encoded protein is CASSPSGVNSPLHF.